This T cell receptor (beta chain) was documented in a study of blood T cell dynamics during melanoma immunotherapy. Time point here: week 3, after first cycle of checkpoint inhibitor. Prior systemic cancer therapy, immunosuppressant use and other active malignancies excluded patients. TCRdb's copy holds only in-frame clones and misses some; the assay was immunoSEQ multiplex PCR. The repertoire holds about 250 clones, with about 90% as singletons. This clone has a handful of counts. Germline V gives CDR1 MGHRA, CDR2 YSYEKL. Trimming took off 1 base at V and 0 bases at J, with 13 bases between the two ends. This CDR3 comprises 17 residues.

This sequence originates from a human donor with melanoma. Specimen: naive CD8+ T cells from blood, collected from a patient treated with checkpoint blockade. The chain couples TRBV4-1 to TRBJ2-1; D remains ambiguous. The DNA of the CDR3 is TGCGCCAGCAGCCAAGCCGGTGTCCCGAGCTCCTACAATGAGCAGTTCTTC. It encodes CASSQAGVPSSYNEQFF.